The table lists the clone carrying this T cell receptor (beta chain) with a count of one. Study processing details: Reference gene primer amplification gave nucleated cell count estimates. Libraries were prepared by immunoSEQ multiplex PCR; TCRdb keeps only in-frame clonotypes and omits some of them. V and J calls and clone size are those listed in that table; D and trimming were worked out from the DNA. The sample lists some 270,000 clones, roughly 89% seen once, with under 2.5% in the top ten. The source of the sample is a study of blood T cell repertoires in COVID-19. Study-wide background: Both acute and convalescent COVID-19 samples were obtained from the United States, Italy and Spain. Sample material is recorded as cDNA or gDNA derived from T cells, B-cell-depleted T cells, or PBMCs.

Trimming removed 7 bases from V and 3 bases from J, with 6 bases in between. There are 11 residues in the CDR3. Germline V gene lookup returns CDR1 LGHNA and CDR2 YNFKEQ. The sequence came from a man in his fifties with acute or convalescent COVID-19. The chain is built from TRBV4-2 and TRBJ1-1; D perhaps matches TRBD1 (5 bases). Material: peripheral blood. CDR3 coding DNA: TGTGCCAGCAAACAGGACACTGAAGCTTTCTTT. Amino acid sequence: CASKQDTEAFF.